This passage covers 20 T cell receptor beta chains from one sample sequenced in a study of T cells in Graves' hyperthyroidism and ophthalmopathy. RNA transcripts served as the template for amplifying TCR beta CDR3 regions. With the HTBI primer set, the TCR CDR3 went through a first round of RT-PCR. TCRdb fed the multiplex PCR reads into MiXCR, producing one record per CDR3 protein. Of around 700,000 distinct CDR3 sequences listed, around 19% are singletons. Sequencing used blood. The receptors were sampled from a woman aged 45-59 years with Graves' hyperthyroidism that later progressed to Graves' ophthalmopathy.

This clonotype occurred a few times. The V call is TRBV10-1, the J call TRBJ2-1, with TRBD2 matching 12 bases. The CDR3 is made up of 15 amino acids. CDR1 WNHNN and CDR2 SYGVQD come from the germline V gene (reference sequence). V lost 0 bases to trimming and J lost 7 bases; unmatched junction nucleotides: 1. In nucleotides, the CDR3 is TGCGCCAGCAGTGAGTCCACTAGCGGGGGGAATGAGCAGTTCTTC. Protein: CASSESTSGGNEQFF.

The CDR3 here is CALRWGQGQFF. In DNA, the CDR3 is TGTGCCCTTAGGTGGGGGCAAGGGCAGTTCTTC. V is TRBV2 and J is TRBJ2-1, with a tentative D call TRBD1 (6 bases). Trimming left V 11 bases short and J 12 bases short, with 17 bases between. The CDR3 totals 11 residues. Germline CDR1 and CDR2: SNHLY and FYNNEI.

The V call is TRBV5-1, the J call TRBJ2-2; D remains ambiguous. Looked up from germline, CDR1 is SGHRS and CDR2 is YFSETQ. This CDR3 has 13 amino acids. The ends were cut back, 0 bases at V and 9 bases at J, with 9 bases in the middle. The CDR3 region has the DNA TGCGCCAGCAGCTTGGCCCCTCCCCGGGAGCTGTTTTTT. Translating gives CASSLAPPRELFF.

This clonotype was recorded many times. V is TRBV2 and J is TRBJ1-2; TRBD1 might be the D (6 bases). The CDR3 spans 16 residues. CDR1 and CDR2 from the germline V gene are SNHLY and FYNNEI. V was pared by 3 bases and J by 6 bases, with 20 bases between. The CDR3 DNA sequence: TGTGCCAGCAGTGAGTTCGGCACGCCAGGGGTGGATGGCTACACCTTC. Translated, it gives CASSEFGTPGVDGYTF.

This chain connects TRBV6-2 or TRBV6-3 to TRBJ1-5; D uncertain. CDR1 is MNHEY, CDR2 SVGEGT, per germline. This CDR3 has 17 amino acids. V was shortened by 5 bases and J by 0 bases, with 17 bases between the two germline ends. CDR3 sequence (DNA): TGTGCCAGCAGTCCCCTGAGTGGATATTATAGCAATCAGCCCCAGCATTTT. The encoded protein is CASSPLSGYYSNQPQHF.

This clonotype was seen ten or more times. The rearrangement links TRBV20-1 to TRBJ2-3, with D possibly matching TRBD1 (5 bases). V was clipped by 0 bases and J by 2 bases, with 9 bases between them. CDR1 and CDR2 from the germline V gene are DFQATT and SNEGSKA (reference sequence). The CDR3 runs 14 residues. As DNA, the CDR3 is TGCAGTGCTAGAGATGGGGCAGCCACAGATACGCAGTATTTT. It encodes CSARDGAATDTQYF.

This clonotype has a count of ten or more. The chain uses TRBV30 and TRBJ1-2; maybe TRBD1 (5 bases). The CDR3 runs to 13 residues. Per germline, CDR1 GTSNPN and CDR2 SVGIG (reference sequence). Trimming left V 4 bases short and J 4 bases short, with 13 bases between. In nucleotides, the CDR3 is TGTGCCTGGACCCAGGACACCCTCTATGGCTACACCTTC. The encoded protein is CAWTQDTLYGYTF.

The rearrangement joins TRBV7-8 to TRBJ2-2, with D possibly TRBD1 on 6 matching bases. This CDR3 is 17 amino acids long. Looked up from germline, CDR1 is SGHVS and CDR2 is FQNEAQ. V lost 1 base, J lost 1 base, and 13 bases lay in between. CDR3 DNA sequence: TGTGCCAGCAGCTTAGTAGGGGGATCGGTGAACACCGGGGAGCTGTTTTTT. Residues: CASSLVGGSVNTGELFF.

V gene TRBV11-2 combines with J gene TRBJ2-2, with TRBD2 matching 12 bases. Germline lookup yields CDR1 SGHAT and CDR2 FQNNGV. With V trimmed by 5 bases and J by 14 bases, 27 bases remained unmatched. The CDR3 covers 20 residues. CDR3 in DNA: TGTGCCAGCAGCCAAGAGGAAGGACTAGCGGGGACTTCTTTACACCGCGAACTGTTTTTT. Its protein product is CASSQEEGLAGTSLHRELFF. The complete variable domain, with remaining parts taken from reference TRBV11-2 and TRBJ2-2, reads EAGVAQSPRYKIIEKRQSVAFWCNPISGHATLYWYQQILGQGPKLLIQFQNNGVVDDSQLPKDRFSAERLKGVDSTLKIQPAKLEDSAVYLCASSQEEGLAGTSLHRELFFGEGSRLTVL.

The chain is built from TRBV5-1 and TRBJ2-2; D may be TRBD2 (5 bases). This CDR3 comprises 14 residues. Trimming took 1 base from V and 5 from J, leaving 9 bases between them. Per the germline V gene, CDR1 is SGHRS and CDR2 is YFSETQ. The DNA for the CDR3 is TGCGCCAGCAGCTTGTGGGGAGATACCGGGGAGCTGTTTTTT. Protein product: CASSLWGDTGELFF.

The table lists this clonotype with many counts. The CDR3 DNA follows: TGTGCCAGCAGCCTAAGGTGGGACACTGAAGCTTTCTTT. It is translated as CASSLRWDTEAFF. This sequence joins TRBV3-1 and TRBJ1-1, with D uncertain. This CDR3 spans 13 amino acids. The germline V gene encodes CDR1 LGHDT and CDR2 YNNKEL (reference sequence). Trimming left V 4 bases short and J 3 bases short, with 9 bases between.

Worth noting for this clonotype: This could be a read error, since a much larger clone is one nucleotide away. This chain uses TRBV20-1 with TRBJ1-2, with D perhaps matching TRBD1 (5 bases). Germline V gives CDR1 DFQATT, CDR2 SNEGSKA (reference sequence). This CDR3 spans 13 amino acids. The chain's CDR3 is CSARDGADYGCTF. In DNA form, the CDR3 reads TGCAGTGCTAGAGATGGGGCGGACTATGGCTGCACCTTC.

This clonotype was detected many times. V and J are TRBV7-3 and TRBJ2-1, with TRBD1 matching 7 bases. In germline, CDR1 is SGHTA, CDR2 FQGTGA. V was pared by 5 bases and J by 6 bases, with 13 bases of the junction left unmatched. This CDR3 region has 16 residues. CDR3 sequence (DNA): TGTGCCAGCAGCCGATACAGGACAGGTCTCTTCAATGAGCAGTTCTTC. It specifies CASSRYRTGLFNEQFF.

The chain couples TRBV9 to TRBJ2-1; TRBD1 matches 9 bases. From germline, CDR1 is SGDLS and CDR2 YYNGEE. CDR3 length: 15 amino acids. Trimming removed 7 bases from V and 6 bases from J; junction bases left unmatched: 11. CDR3 amino acids: CASSTTGTGSNEQFF. CDR3 in DNA: TGTGCCAGCTCCACTACCGGGACAGGGAGCAATGAGCAGTTCTTC. The whole variable domain, remainder taken from reference TRBV9 and TRBJ2-1, is DSGVTQTPKHLITATGQRVTLRCSPRSGDLSVYWYQQSLDQGLQFLIQYYNGEERAKGNILERFSAQQFPDLHSELNLSSLELGDSALYFCASSTTGTGSNEQFFGPGTRLTVL.

The sample holds many counts of this clonotype. This chain links TRBV6-1 with TRBJ2-1; D gene ambiguous. This CDR3 is built from 16 residues. Germline V gene lookup returns CDR1 MNHNS and CDR2 SASEGT. V dropped 6 bases and J dropped 0 bases, with 15 bases sitting between them. The CDR3 DNA follows: TGTGCCAGCAGACCCGCCTCGGGTAGCTCCTACAATGAGCAGTTCTTC. It specifies CASRPASGSSYNEQFF.

This clonotype was detected ten times or more. The CDR3 DNA follows: TGCGCCAGCAGCTTGGGGACAGGGACGAACACTGAAGCTTTCTTT. Translated, it gives CASSLGTGTNTEAFF. This chain uses TRBV5-1 with TRBJ1-1; TRBD1 agrees at 8 bases. The CDR3 contains 15 residues. V lost 0 bases and J lost 1; bases outside the gene matches: 2. CDR1 is SGHRS and CDR2 is YFSETQ in the germline V gene.

This clonotype was seen a handful of times. The V call is TRBV19, the J call TRBJ1-3; D gene uncertain. From germline, CDR1 is LNHDA and CDR2 SQIVND (reference sequence). Trimming pared 5 bases from V and 2 bases from J, leaving 7 bases between. The CDR3 has 13 amino acids. The CDR3 protein is CASSGGPGNTIYF. CDR3 DNA sequence: TGTGCCAGTAGTGGAGGGCCTGGAAACACCATATATTTT.

This clonotype was detected a few times. J is TRBJ2-2 and V is TRBV15; D perhaps matches TRBD1 (6 bases). The germline V gene has CDR1 LNHNV and CDR2 YYDKDF (reference sequence). Between the trimmed V and J ends, which lost 4 bases and 2 bases, there was a span of 26 bases. The CDR3 contains 20 residues. For the CDR3, the DNA is TGTGCCACCAGCATTTTCCCTCTAGATACTTCGGGACACAACACCGGGGAGCTGTTTTTT. Translation: CATSIFPLDTSGHNTGELFF. Filled out from reference TRBV15 and TRBJ2-2, the complete variable domain reads DAMVIQNPRYQVTQFGKPVTLSCSQTLNHNVMYWYQQKSSQAPKLLFHYYDKDFNNEADTPDNFQSRRPNTSFCFLDIRSPGLGDTAMYLCATSIFPLDTSGHNTGELFFGEGSRLTVL.

This clonotype was counted a few times. CDR3: CASSIRVPMNTEAFF. The CDR3 DNA reads TGTGCCAGTAGTATCAGGGTCCCGATGAACACTGAAGCTTTCTTT. V usage is TRBV19 and J usage is TRBJ1-1; D may be TRBD1 (5 bases). CDR1 and CDR2 (germline): LNHDA, SQIVND (reference sequence). The CDR3 loop spans 15 amino acids. Trimming cost V 3 bases and J 0 bases, with 11 bases left between them.

This clonotype appeared a single time. J is TRBJ1-4 and V is TRBV19; 8 bases line up with TRBD1. There are 14 residues in the CDR3. V was pared by 7 bases and J by 6 bases, with 7 bases of the junction left unmatched. The germline V gene has CDR1 LNHDA and CDR2 SQIVND (reference sequence). In DNA, the CDR3 is TGTGCCAGTACCTGGACAGGGTCAGATGAAAAACTGTTTTTT. Its protein product is CASTWTGSDEKLFF.